Presented here are 23 T cell receptor beta chains from one specimen sequenced in a study. TCRdb ran MiXCR on the RT-PCR reads and lists one entry per CDR3 protein. In the table there are about 680,000 distinct CDR3 sequences, around 14% of which are singletons. What was sequenced was memory CD4+ T cells from blood. Receptor source: a female donor in good health, serving as a healthy control.

Only a few counts were recorded for this clonotype. The chain recombines TRBV9 with TRBJ2-2, with D perhaps matching TRBD1 (5 bases). Per the germline V gene, CDR1 is SGDLS and CDR2 is YYNGEE. Deletions cut 0 bases from V and 4 bases from J, with 10 bases between. The CDR3 spans 15 residues. In DNA, the CDR3 is TGTGCCAGCAGCGTAGAAGGAAGGGGCACCGGGGAGCTGTTTTTT. This translates into CASSVEGRGTGELFF.

This chain links TRBV7-9 with TRBJ1-2; no clear D. The CDR3 covers 14 residues. Germline loops: CDR1 SEHNR, CDR2 FQNEAQ (reference sequence). V was shortened by 1 base and J by 8 bases, with 14 bases between the two germline ends. The CDR3 region is CASSLDSGESGYTF. CDR3 coding DNA: TGTGCCAGCAGCTTAGACAGCGGAGAGAGCGGCTACACCTTC.

The sample holds a few counts of this clonotype. This chain links TRBV18 with TRBJ1-3; 8 positions agree with TRBD1. Losses at the gene ends were 4 bases for V and 2 bases for J; bases not matched to a gene: 7. The CDR3 is made up of 16 amino acids. CDR1 and CDR2 from the germline V gene are KGHSH and LQKENI. CDR3 sequence (DNA): TGTGCCAGCTCACGGGAACGGACAGGGACTGGAAACACCATATATTTT. The encoded protein is CASSRERTGTGNTIYF. Filled out from reference TRBV18 and TRBJ1-3, the complete variable domain reads NAGVMQNPRHLVRRRGQEARLRCSPMKGHSHVYWYRQLPEEGLKFMVYLQKENIIDESGMPKERFSAEFPKEGPSILRIQQVVRGDSAAYFCASSRERTGTGNTIYFGEGSWLTVV.

This clonotype was seen at least ten times. The chain couples TRBV6-1 to TRBJ2-3, with unresolved D. CDR1 and CDR2 from the germline V gene are MNHNS and SASEGT. The V and J ends lost 1 base and 8 bases respectively, with 4 bases between them. The CDR3 consists of 11 residues. This CDR3 is CASSEETTQYF. DNA for the CDR3: TGTGCCAGCAGTGAAGAGACTACGCAGTATTTT.

This clonotype was seen only a few times. The V and J genes are TRBV9 and TRBJ2-3; TRBD2 aligns across 10 bases. Germline assignment: CDR1 SGDLS and CDR2 YYNGEE. The CDR3 consists of 15 residues. V lost 4 bases and J lost 4; bases outside the gene matches: 6. The CDR3 protein is CASSPGLAYPDTQYF. CDR3 DNA: TGTGCCAGCAGCCCGGGACTAGCGTATCCAGATACGCAGTATTTT.

There are many counts of this clonotype. The chain carries TRBV29-1 and TRBJ2-5; 7 bases line up with TRBD1. This CDR3 contains 13 residues. Germline CDR1 and CDR2: SQVTM and ANQGSEA. Unmatched junction bases numbered 4, after V lost 5 bases and J lost 1 base. The CDR3 region has the DNA TGCAGCGTTATACAGGGGTCCCAAGAGACCCAGTACTTC. Its protein product is CSVIQGSQETQYF.

This clonotype was recorded many times. This chain joins TRBV4-3 and TRBJ2-5; no firm D call. V was clipped by 1 base and J by 1 base, with 13 bases between them. Germline CDR1 and CDR2: LGHNA and YSLEER. The CDR3 loop spans 16 amino acids. Here the CDR3 reads CASSQGVSAAQETQYF. The CDR3 DNA reads TGCGCCAGCAGCCAAGGAGTTTCAGCAGCCCAAGAGACCCAGTACTTC.

There are a few counts of this clonotype. V usage is TRBV20-1 and J usage is TRBJ2-4, with 12 bases that match TRBD2. Losses at the gene ends were 3 bases for V and 6 bases for J; bases not matched to a gene: 12. The CDR3 loop spans 17 amino acids. The V gene's germline CDR1 is DFQATT and CDR2 SNEGSKA (reference sequence). The CDR3 region has the DNA TGCAGTGCTAGTGTGACTAGCGGGAGTAGGGGTGGAAACATTCAGTACTTC. Encoded protein: CSASVTSGSRGGNIQYF.

This rearrangement joins TRBV7-8 to TRBJ2-7; 7 nucleotides match TRBD1. There are 13 residues in the CDR3. The germline CDR1 and CDR2 sequences are SGHVS and FQNEAQ. The trim removed 8 bases at V and 4 bases at J, leaving 8 bases unmatched. The CDR3 protein is CASLQDRAYEQYF. The DNA for the CDR3 is TGTGCCAGCCTCCAAGACAGGGCTTACGAGCAGTACTTC.

Only a few counts were recorded for this clonotype. This chain joins TRBV7-6 and TRBJ2-7; TRBD1 matches at 7 bases. The CDR3 loop spans 18 amino acids. CDR1 SGHVS and CDR2 FNYEAQ come from the germline V gene. The ends lost 2 bases at V and 4 bases at J; junction bases unmatched: 17. The CDR3 sequence: CASSLRRRGRLEMYEQYF. CDR3 DNA: TGTGCCAGCAGCTTAAGAAGAAGGGGGCGACTGGAAATGTACGAGCAGTACTTC.

This clonotype was counted ten times or more. The chain recombines TRBV4-3 with TRBJ1-1; no clear D gene. This CDR3 is 16 amino acids long. Looked up from germline, CDR1 is LGHNA and CDR2 is YSLEER. The ends were cut back, 0 bases at V and 0 bases at J, with 11 bases in the middle. The CDR3 sequence: CASSQDERLLNTEAFF. In DNA form, the CDR3 reads TGCGCCAGCAGCCAAGATGAACGACTCCTGAACACTGAAGCTTTCTTT.

This clonotype occurred a few times. CDR3 coding DNA: TGCAGTGCCCGAAAGGGGTGGGATGAAAAACTGTTTTTT. Translation: CSARKGWDEKLFF. The chain employs TRBV20-1 and TRBJ1-4, with D possibly TRBD1 on 5 matching bases. Germline CDR1 is DFQATT and CDR2 is SNEGSKA (reference sequence). This CDR3 has 13 amino acids. The V and J ends lost 6 bases and 6 bases respectively, with 14 bases between them.

Ten or more counts support this clonotype. This chain links TRBV20-1 with TRBJ2-7; D is undetermined. CDR3 length equals 13 residues. The germline V gene encodes CDR1 DFQATT and CDR2 SNEGSKA (reference sequence). V was shortened by 1 base and J by 0 bases, with 7 bases between the two germline ends. Here the CDR3 reads CSARGRYSYEQYF. The CDR3 DNA is TGCAGTGCTAGAGGTCGTTACTCCTACGAGCAGTACTTC.

Many counts were recorded for this clonotype. V is TRBV10-3 and J is TRBJ1-6; D may be TRBD1 (6 bases). Germline V CDR1 and CDR2: ENHRY, SYGVKD. The CDR3 sequence is 13 residues long. The germline V and J ends were trimmed by 10 bases and 9 bases, with 16 bases remaining between them. CDR3 nucleotide sequence: TGTGCCACCCGGACAGCAGGCTCTTCACCCCTCCACTTT. The encoded protein is CATRTAGSSPLHF.

The chain carries TRBV4-2 and TRBJ2-5; 8 bases are a match to TRBD1. The V segment lost 6 bases and the J segment 5 bases; nucleotides outside the gene matches: 14. The CDR3 has 16 amino acids. Per the germline V gene, CDR1 is LGHNA and CDR2 is YNFKEQ. The chain's CDR3 is CASSLKQGDTGETQYF. The DNA of the CDR3 is TGTGCCAGCAGTCTAAAACAGGGGGACACCGGGGAGACCCAGTACTTC.

The table lists this clonotype with a few counts. This chain uses TRBV20-1 with TRBJ2-1; TRBD2 matches at 8 bases. This CDR3 comprises 15 residues. Germline CDR1 is DFQATT and CDR2 is SNEGSKA (reference sequence). After removal of 0 bases from V and 9 bases from J, the junction contained 10 bases not matched to a gene. Written as DNA, the CDR3 is TGCAGTGCTAGAGATTTCGGGAGGGCCGTGGGTGAGCAGTTCTTC. This encodes CSARDFGRAVGEQFF.

This clonotype was seen a few times. This chain links TRBV11-1 with TRBJ2-7, with 14 bases identical to TRBD2. The J segment lost 9 bases and the V segment lost 3 bases, leaving 4 bases of the junction unmatched. Germline V gene lookup returns CDR1 SGHAT and CDR2 FQDESV (reference sequence). The CDR3 length is 14 residues. This chain's CDR3 is CASSFSGTSGRQYF. Written as DNA, the CDR3 is TGTGCCAGCAGCTTCTCCGGGACTAGCGGGAGGCAGTACTTC.

The CDR3 nucleotides are TGTGCCAGCAGCCGGACAGGGGATGATGAAAAACTGTTTTTT. Its translation: CASSRTGDDEKLFF. The chain joins TRBV7-9 to TRBJ1-4; TRBD1 matches 9 bases. V shed 5 bases and J 6 bases; nucleotides not matched to a gene: 4. CDR1 and CDR2 from the germline V gene are SEHNR and FQNEAQ (reference sequence). The CDR3 is 14 residues long.

This clonotype was observed many times. The CDR3 nucleotides are TGTGCCAGCAGTCCCTTTTCCCAGGGGAGTAATGAAAAACTGTTTTTT. This codes for CASSPFSQGSNEKLFF. The rearrangement uses TRBV6-5 and TRBJ1-4; D is perhaps TRBD1 (6 bases). This CDR3 region has 16 residues. Germline CDR1 and CDR2: MNHEY and SVGAGI. V was pared by 5 bases and J by 4 bases, with 17 bases between.

This clonotype has a handful of counts. The rearrangement joins TRBV28 to TRBJ2-3; perhaps D is TRBD1 or TRBD2 (6 bases each). Trimming took off 6 bases at V and 6 bases at J, with 13 bases between the two ends. The germline gives CDR1 MDHEN, CDR2 SYDVKM. There are 13 residues in the CDR3. The CDR3 here is CASRLGGADTQYF. The CDR3 DNA reads as TGTGCCAGCAGGCTGGGGGGCGCGGATACGCAGTATTTT.

The V and J genes are TRBV3-1 and TRBJ2-2; D is ambiguous. This CDR3 is built from 15 residues. In germline, CDR1 is LGHDT, CDR2 YNNKEL (reference sequence). The V and J ends lost 1 base and 6 bases respectively, with 12 bases between them. The CDR3 DNA reads TGTGCCAGCAGCCAAGTGAACTTTGCTCCCGGGGAGCTGTTTTTT. Translated: CASSQVNFAPGELFF.

The gene calls are TRBV12-3 or TRBV12-4 and TRBJ2-5; D is unclear. The length of the CDR3 is 14 residues. V was cut by 5 bases and J by 5 bases, with 15 bases left in between. In DNA form, the CDR3 reads TGTGCCAGCAGTCCGGAAACCGGGTGGGAGACCCAGTACTTC. Amino acids: CASSPETGWETQYF.

The table lists this clonotype with many counts. The chain links TRBV9 to TRBJ1-1; D not certain. This CDR3 is 16 amino acids long. Germline CDR1 SGDLS, CDR2 YYNGEE. V was pared by 4 bases and J by 4 bases, with 20 bases between. The CDR3 spells CASSIRYEGVSTEAFF. CDR3 sequence (DNA): TGTGCCAGCAGCATACGCTACGAGGGCGTGAGCACTGAAGCTTTCTTT.